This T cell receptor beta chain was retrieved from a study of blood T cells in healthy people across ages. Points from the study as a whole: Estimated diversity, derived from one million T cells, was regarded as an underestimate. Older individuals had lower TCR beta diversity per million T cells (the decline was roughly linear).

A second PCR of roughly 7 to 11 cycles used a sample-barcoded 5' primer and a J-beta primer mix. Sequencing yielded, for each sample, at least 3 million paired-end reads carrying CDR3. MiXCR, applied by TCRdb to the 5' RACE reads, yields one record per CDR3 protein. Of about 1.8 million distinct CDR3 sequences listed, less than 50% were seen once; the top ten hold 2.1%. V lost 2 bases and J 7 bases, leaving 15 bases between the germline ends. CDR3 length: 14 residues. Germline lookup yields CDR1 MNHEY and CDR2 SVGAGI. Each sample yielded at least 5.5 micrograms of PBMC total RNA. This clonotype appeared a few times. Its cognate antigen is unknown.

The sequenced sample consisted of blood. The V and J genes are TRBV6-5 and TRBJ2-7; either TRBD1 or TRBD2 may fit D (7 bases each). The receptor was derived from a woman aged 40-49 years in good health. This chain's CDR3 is CASSYPDRRGEQYF. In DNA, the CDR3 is TGTGCCAGCAGTTACCCGGACAGGCGGGGGGAGCAGTACTTC.